This TCR beta chain was identified during a study of beta chain features in type 1 diabetes. Study-wide findings and caveats: The study found moderately but significantly shorter TCRB CDR3s in all four CD4+ subsets of Type 1 diabetes patients.

Of the isolated RNA, all was reverse transcribed, and so the sequenced material was expressed TCRB transcripts. Libraries were prepared by immunoSEQ multiplex PCR; TCRdb keeps only in-frame clonotypes and omits some of them. The sample consists of over 650,000 clones, roughly an eighth of them appearing once. V was trimmed by 4 bases and J by 3 bases, leaving 7 bases between them. This CDR3 is 12 amino acids long. Germline loops: CDR1 SGDLS, CDR2 YYNGEE. Note on this clone: No antigen is known for it.

This TCR was sampled from a man aged 18 to 29 with type 1 diabetes. The sequencing sample was made of naive CD4+ T cells from blood. The chain couples TRBV9 to TRBJ1-2; D remains ambiguous. Here the CDR3 reads CASSPTDYGYTF. Written as DNA, the CDR3 is TGTGCCAGCAGCCCAACAGACTATGGCTACACCTTC.